Below, 20 T cell receptor beta chains from the same sample are listed, as sequenced in a study of blood T cell repertoires in COVID-19. Clones were read by immunoSEQ multiplex PCR, and TCRdb kept only the in-frame ones, dropping some. The sample lists about 190,000 clones; 80% were seen once. Sequenced sample: peripheral blood. These receptors originate from a man between 60 and 75 years old with acute or convalescent COVID-19.

The chain couples TRBV2 to TRBJ2-2; D is uncertain. Deletions cut 6 bases from V and 9 bases from J, with 14 bases between. Germline values: CDR1 SNHLY, CDR2 FYNNEI. The CDR3 extends over 13 amino acids. For the CDR3, the DNA is TGTGCCAGCAGCCGAGAGGAAGCCCGGGAGCTGTTTTTT. Protein product: CASSREEARELFF.

This chain joins TRBV20-1 and TRBJ2-3, with TRBD2 as a possible D gene (5 bases). Germline V gene lookup returns CDR1 DFQATT and CDR2 SNEGSKA (reference sequence). CDR3 length: 13 residues. Trimming shortened V by 3 bases and J by 4 bases, and 11 bases separated the two germline ends. Here the CDR3 DNA reads TGCAGTGCTAGTAAACTAGTGTCAGATACGCAGTATTTT. It yields the protein CSASKLVSDTQYF.

This clone was seen more than once but under ten times. The genes are TRBV10-3 and TRBJ2-5; TRBD1 matches at 10 bases. Trimming cost V 7 bases and J 3 bases; bases outside gene matches: 11. Per the germline V gene, CDR1 is ENHRY and CDR2 is SYGVKD. This CDR3 has 16 residues. The CDR3, as DNA: TGTGCCATCACCGGGACAGGGGCCCCCCCAGAAGAGACCCAGTACTTC. This codes for CAITGTGAPPEETQYF.

The chain is built from TRBV9 and TRBJ2-3, with 7 bases fitting TRBD2. The CDR3 length is 14 residues. Germline CDR1 SGDLS, CDR2 YYNGEE. Trimming took 3 bases from V and 4 from J; bases not matched to a gene: 5. Here the CDR3 DNA reads TGTGCCAGCAGCGAGGGACTACTCGCAGATACGCAGTATTTT. This sequence encodes CASSEGLLADTQYF.

The gene calls are TRBV9 and TRBJ1-1; TRBD1 might be the D (5 bases). V was shortened by 4 bases and J by 3 bases, with 10 bases between the two germline ends. There are 13 residues in the CDR3. Germline V gene sequence: CDR1 SGDLS, CDR2 YYNGEE. CDR3 nucleotides: TGTGCCAGCAGCACCTTAGGGGACACTGAAGCTTTCTTT. This encodes CASSTLGDTEAFF.

The CDR3 protein is CASSASVGGGTNEKLFF. As DNA, the CDR3 is TGTGCCAGCAGCGCCTCGGTGGGAGGGGGAACTAATGAAAAACTGTTTTTT. The chain carries TRBV9 and TRBJ1-4, with D perhaps matching TRBD1 (6 bases). The CDR3 loop spans 17 amino acids. Trimming shortened V by 3 bases and J by 1 base, and 16 bases separated the two germline ends. CDR1 is SGDLS, CDR2 YYNGEE, per germline.

The count of this clone is one. The chain combines TRBV10-2 with TRBJ2-2, with TRBD1 identical over 7 bases. Germline assignment: CDR1 WSHSY and CDR2 SAAADI. The J segment lost 6 bases and the V segment lost 3 bases, leaving 10 bases of the junction unmatched. This CDR3 is built from 16 residues. CDR3 sequence reads: CASSDEVDRAAGELFF. The CDR3 DNA follows: TGCGCCAGCAGTGACGAGGTAGACAGGGCGGCCGGGGAGCTGTTTTTT.

The chain has TRBV30 and TRBJ1-5; no reliable D call. The CDR3 is 11 residues long. CDR1 is GTSNPN and CDR2 is SVGIG in the germline V gene (reference sequence). Trimming pared 0 bases from V and 9 bases from J, leaving 6 bases between. The CDR3 loop reads CAWSVGGPQHF. The CDR3 coding sequence is TGTGCCTGGAGTGTAGGAGGGCCCCAGCATTTT.

The chain has TRBV12-5 and TRBJ1-5; D perhaps matches TRBD1 (6 bases). This CDR3 spans 16 amino acids. Germline V lookup: CDR1 LGHNT, CDR2 FRNRAP. The V and J ends lost 4 bases and 7 bases respectively, with 20 bases between them. CDR3 DNA: TGTGCTAGTGGTTCCCAATACGCGACAGGCGGGCAGCCCCAGCATTTT. It is translated as CASGSQYATGGQPQHF. Full variable domain (remainder filled in from reference TRBV12-5 and TRBJ1-5): DARVTQTPRHKVTEMGQEVTMRCQPILGHNTVFWYRQTMMQGLELLAYFRNRAPLDDSGMPKDRFSAEMPDATLATLKIQPSEPRDSAVYFCASGSQYATGGQPQHFGDGTRLSIL.

The chain recombines TRBV16 with TRBJ1-1, with 9 bases identical to TRBD1. The germline CDR1 and CDR2 sequences are KGHSY and FQNENV. The CDR3 runs to 14 residues. The V gene end was trimmed by 3 bases and the J gene end by 6 bases; junction bases not matched to a gene: 5. Here the CDR3 DNA reads TGTGCCAGCAGCCACGGGACAGGGAGGTCTGAAGCTTTCTTT. Translated: CASSHGTGRSEAFF.

This clone was picked up one time. This chain connects TRBV7-3 to TRBJ1-1, with D uncertain. V lost 2 bases and J 3 bases, leaving 10 bases between the germline ends. The CDR3 is 14 residues long. Germline-derived CDR1 and CDR2 are SGHTA and FQGTGA. CDR3: CASSLVGADTEAFF. CDR3 sequence (DNA): TGTGCCAGCAGCTTAGTAGGAGCAGACACTGAAGCTTTCTTT.

This clone was recorded a few times. The junction and the germline gene differ at one end; a read error may be behind it. The genes are TRBV7-7 and TRBJ1-3; D possibly corresponds to TRBD1 (5 bases). CDR1 and CDR2 from the germline V gene are SSHAT and FNYEAQ (reference sequence). The CDR3 is made up of 15 amino acids. CDR3 sequence (DNA): TGTGCTAGCAGCCCTAATCCGGGGGCTGGAAACACCATATATTTT. Its translation: CASSPNPGAGNTIYF.

The V and J genes are TRBV28 and TRBJ2-4, with a weak D call TRBD2 (5 bases). The CDR3 has 14 residues. Germline V gives CDR1 MDHEN, CDR2 SYDVKM. V was pared by 11 bases and J by 9 bases, with 23 bases between. The CDR3, as DNA: TGTGCCTCCAGTGTGCAAAGGGCGAGCGGCATTCAGTACTTC. It is translated as CASSVQRASGIQYF.

This clone appeared once. This sequence joins TRBV28 and TRBJ1-4; 7 positions agree with TRBD1. The length of the CDR3 is 14 residues. Germline lookup yields CDR1 MDHEN and CDR2 SYDVKM. V gave up 2 bases and J gave up 5 bases; unmatched junction bases: 2. In nucleotides, the CDR3 is TGTGCCAGCAGTTTAGGGACAGAAAATGAAAAACTGTTTTTT. Amino acid sequence: CASSLGTENEKLFF.

This chain connects TRBV7-9 to TRBJ2-1, with D hard to call. Germline V gene data show CDR1 as SEHNR and CDR2 as FQNEAQ (reference sequence). Trimming cost V 4 bases and J 8 bases, with 12 bases left between them. This CDR3 is 13 amino acids long. CDR3 nucleotides: TGTGCCAGCAGCTCCGGTCCGATGTATGAGCAGTTCTTC. It yields the protein CASSSGPMYEQFF.

The J gene is TRBJ2-7, the V gene TRBV10-2; 7 positions match TRBD2. This CDR3 has 13 residues. The germline CDR1 and CDR2 sequences are WSHSY and SAAADI. The trim removed 8 bases at V and 3 bases at J, leaving 7 bases unmatched. CDR3 sequence: CASRTSPLYEQYF. CDR3 in DNA: TGCGCCAGCCGGACTAGTCCCCTCTACGAGCAGTACTTC.

This clone was counted once. The chain combines TRBV9 with TRBJ2-2, with 8 nucleotides matching TRBD2. The V segment lost 0 bases and the J segment 5 bases; nucleotides outside the gene matches: 3. The length of the CDR3 is 15 residues. Germline assignment: CDR1 SGDLS and CDR2 YYNGEE. The CDR3 DNA follows: TGTGCCAGCAGCGTAGGAGCGGGGGATACCGGGGAGCTGTTTTTT. It is translated as CASSVGAGDTGELFF.

This clone was picked up a small number of times. The chain uses TRBV12-3 or TRBV12-4 and TRBJ1-3; D gene uncertain. V lost 5 bases and J 0 bases, leaving 5 bases between the germline ends. The CDR3 runs 13 residues. DNA for the CDR3: TGTGCCAGCAGTCTGAGCTCTGGAAACACCATATATTTT. Translation gives CASSLSSGNTIYF.

V and J are TRBV11-1 and TRBJ2-3; 11 nucleotides line up with TRBD2. Germline-derived CDR1 and CDR2 are SGHAT and FQDESV (reference sequence). V shed 2 bases and J 9 bases; nucleotides not matched to a gene: 4. The CDR3 sequence is 14 residues long. The CDR3 nucleotides read TGTGCCAGCAGCTTAATAGCGGGGGGGCTAACGCAGTATTTT. Translated, it gives CASSLIAGGLTQYF. Complete variable domain (other parts from reference TRBV11-1 and TRBJ2-3): EAEVAQSPRYKITEKSQAVAFWCDPISGHATLYWYRQILGQGPELLVQFQDESVVDDSQLPKDRFSAERLKGVDSTLKIQPAELGDSAMYLCASSLIAGGLTQYFGPGTRLTVL.

This rearrangement joins TRBV28 to TRBJ2-1, with 8 bases matching TRBD1. Losses at the gene ends were 6 bases for V and 8 bases for J; bases not matched to a gene: 6. Germline V lookup: CDR1 MDHEN, CDR2 SYDVKM. The CDR3 length is 13 residues. CDR3 in DNA: TGTGCCAGCAGGCGGACAGGGACGGATGAGCAGTTCTTC. Residues: CASRRTGTDEQFF.